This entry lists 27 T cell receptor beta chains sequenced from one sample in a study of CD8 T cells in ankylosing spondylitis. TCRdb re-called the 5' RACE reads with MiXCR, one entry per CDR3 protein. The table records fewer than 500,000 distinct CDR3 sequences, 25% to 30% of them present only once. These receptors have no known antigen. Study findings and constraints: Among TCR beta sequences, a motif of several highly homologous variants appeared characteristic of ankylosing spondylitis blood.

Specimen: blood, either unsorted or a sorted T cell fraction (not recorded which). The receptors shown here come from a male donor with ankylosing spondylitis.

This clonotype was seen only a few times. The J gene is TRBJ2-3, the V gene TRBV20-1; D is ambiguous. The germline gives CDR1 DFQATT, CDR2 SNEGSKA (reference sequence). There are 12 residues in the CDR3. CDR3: CIPAAATDTQYF. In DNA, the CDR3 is TGCATTCCCGCGGCCGCCACAGATACGCAGTATTTT.

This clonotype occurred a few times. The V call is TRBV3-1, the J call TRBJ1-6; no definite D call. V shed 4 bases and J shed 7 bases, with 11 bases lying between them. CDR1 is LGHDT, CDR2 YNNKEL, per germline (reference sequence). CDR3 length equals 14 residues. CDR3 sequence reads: CASSPGARNSPLHF. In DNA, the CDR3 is TGTGCCAGCAGCCCAGGAGCGCGCAATTCACCCCTCCACTTT.

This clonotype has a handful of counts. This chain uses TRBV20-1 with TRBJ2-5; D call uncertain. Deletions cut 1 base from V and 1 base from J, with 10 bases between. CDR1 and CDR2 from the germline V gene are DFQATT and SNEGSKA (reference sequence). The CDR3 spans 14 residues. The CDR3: CSARVVVTQETQYF. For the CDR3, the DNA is TGCAGTGCTAGAGTAGTGGTGACCCAAGAGACCCAGTACTTC.

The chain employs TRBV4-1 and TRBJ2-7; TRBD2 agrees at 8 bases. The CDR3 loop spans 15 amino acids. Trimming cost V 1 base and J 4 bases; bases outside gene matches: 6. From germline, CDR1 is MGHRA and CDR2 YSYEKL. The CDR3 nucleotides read TGCGCCAGCAGCCAAGCCTTGGCTAGCGGGTACGAGCAGTACGTC. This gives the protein CASSQALASGYEQYV.

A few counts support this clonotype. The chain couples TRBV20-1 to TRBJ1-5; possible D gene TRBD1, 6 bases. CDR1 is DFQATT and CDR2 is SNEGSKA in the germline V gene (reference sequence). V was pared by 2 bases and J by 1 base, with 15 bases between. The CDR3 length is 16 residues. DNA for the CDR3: TGCAGTGCTAGATCGACCCGGGACACCAGCAATCAGCCCCAGCATTTT. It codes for CSARSTRDTSNQPQHF.

This CDR3 is CASSSGMRAEAFF. DNA for the CDR3: TGTGCCAGCAGCTCAGGGATGAGGGCTGAAGCTTTCTTT. The J gene is TRBJ1-1, the V gene TRBV7-2, with a possible D match to TRBD1 (5 bases). This CDR3 contains 13 residues. V was cut by 4 bases and J by 6 bases, with 12 bases left in between. The germline gives CDR1 SGHTA, CDR2 FQGNSA.

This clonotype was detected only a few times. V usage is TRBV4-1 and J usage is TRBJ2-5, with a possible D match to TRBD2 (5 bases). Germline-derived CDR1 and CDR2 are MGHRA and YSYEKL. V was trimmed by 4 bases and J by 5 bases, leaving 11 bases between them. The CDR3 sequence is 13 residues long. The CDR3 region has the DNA TGCGCCAGCAGCCTTGGACTCTCTGAGACCCAGTACTTC. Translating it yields CASSLGLSETQYF.

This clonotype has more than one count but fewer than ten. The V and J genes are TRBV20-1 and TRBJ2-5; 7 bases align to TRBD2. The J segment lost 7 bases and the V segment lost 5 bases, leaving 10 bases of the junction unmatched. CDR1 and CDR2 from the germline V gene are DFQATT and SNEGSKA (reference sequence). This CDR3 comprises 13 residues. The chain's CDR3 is CSAYGTTAGTQYF. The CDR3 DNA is TGCAGTGCTTACGGGACTACCGCTGGGACCCAGTACTTC.

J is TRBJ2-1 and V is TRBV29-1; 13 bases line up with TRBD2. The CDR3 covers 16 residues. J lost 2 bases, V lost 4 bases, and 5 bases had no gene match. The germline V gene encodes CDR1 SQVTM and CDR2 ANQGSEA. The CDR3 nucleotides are TGCAGCGTTGGGACTAGCGGGAGTCCCCCCTACAATGAGCAGTTCTTC. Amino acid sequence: CSVGTSGSPPYNEQFF.

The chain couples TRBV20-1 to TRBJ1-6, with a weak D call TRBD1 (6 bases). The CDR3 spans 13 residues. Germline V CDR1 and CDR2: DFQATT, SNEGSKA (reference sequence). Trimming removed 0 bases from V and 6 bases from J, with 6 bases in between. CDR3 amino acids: CSAREDSNSPLHF. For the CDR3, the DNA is TGCAGTGCTAGAGAGGACAGTAATTCACCCCTCCACTTT.

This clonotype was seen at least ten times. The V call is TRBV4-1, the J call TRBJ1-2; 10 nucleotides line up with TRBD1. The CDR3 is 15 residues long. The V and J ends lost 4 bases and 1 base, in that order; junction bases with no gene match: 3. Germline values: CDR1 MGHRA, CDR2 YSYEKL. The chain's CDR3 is CASSPWDRGNYGYTF. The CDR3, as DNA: TGCGCCAGCAGCCCCTGGGACAGGGGTAACTATGGCTACACCTTC.

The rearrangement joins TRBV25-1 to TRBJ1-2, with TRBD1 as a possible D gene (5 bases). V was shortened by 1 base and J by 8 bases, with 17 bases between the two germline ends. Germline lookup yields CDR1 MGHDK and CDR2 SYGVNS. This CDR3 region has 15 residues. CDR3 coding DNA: TGTGCCAGCAGTGAATTTTCGTGGGGCGGACGCGGCTACACCTTC. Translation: CASSEFSWGGRGYTF.

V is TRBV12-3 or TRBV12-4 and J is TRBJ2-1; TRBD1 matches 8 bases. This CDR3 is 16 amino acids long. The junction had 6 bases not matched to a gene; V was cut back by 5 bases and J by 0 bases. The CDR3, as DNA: TGTGCCAGCAGTGGGTCAGGGGGCATCTCCTACAATGAGCAGTTCTTC. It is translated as CASSGSGGISYNEQFF.

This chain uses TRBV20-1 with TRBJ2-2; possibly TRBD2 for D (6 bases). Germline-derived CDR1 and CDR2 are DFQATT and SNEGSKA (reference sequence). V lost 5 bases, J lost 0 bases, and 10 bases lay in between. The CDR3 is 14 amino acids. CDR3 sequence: CSAGSGSNTGELFF. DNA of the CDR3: TGCAGTGCTGGTAGCGGATCGAACACCGGGGAGCTGTTTTTT.

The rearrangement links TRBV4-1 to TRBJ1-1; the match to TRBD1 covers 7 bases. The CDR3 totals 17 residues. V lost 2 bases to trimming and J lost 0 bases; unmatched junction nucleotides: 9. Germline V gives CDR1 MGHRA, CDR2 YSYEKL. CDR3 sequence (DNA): TGCGCCAGCAGCCAATCCACGGGACAGAGCTTGAACACTGAAGCTTTCTTT. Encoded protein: CASSQSTGQSLNTEAFF.

CDR3 in amino acids: CATSDSGTRPYNEQFF. The CDR3 DNA is TGTGCCACCAGTGATTCCGGGACACGGCCCTACAATGAGCAGTTCTTC. This chain joins TRBV24-1 and TRBJ2-1, with a tentative D call TRBD1 (6 bases). V was pared by 2 bases and J by 2 bases, with 12 bases between. The CDR3 is 16 amino acids. Germline V gene sequence: CDR1 KGHDR, CDR2 SFDVKD.

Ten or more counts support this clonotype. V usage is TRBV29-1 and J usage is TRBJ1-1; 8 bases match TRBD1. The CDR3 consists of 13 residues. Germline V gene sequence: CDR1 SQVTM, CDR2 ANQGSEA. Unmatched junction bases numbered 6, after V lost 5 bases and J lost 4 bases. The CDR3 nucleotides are TGCAGCGTTAGGACAGGGCAGGGCACTGAAGCTTTCTTT. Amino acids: CSVRTGQGTEAFF. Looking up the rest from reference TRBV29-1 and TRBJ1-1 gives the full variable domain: SAVISQKPSRDICQRGTSLTIQCQVDSQVTMMFWYRQQPGQSLTLIATANQGSEATYESGFVIDKFPISRPNLTFSTLTVSNMSPEDSSIYLCSVRTGQGTEAFFGQGTRLTVV.

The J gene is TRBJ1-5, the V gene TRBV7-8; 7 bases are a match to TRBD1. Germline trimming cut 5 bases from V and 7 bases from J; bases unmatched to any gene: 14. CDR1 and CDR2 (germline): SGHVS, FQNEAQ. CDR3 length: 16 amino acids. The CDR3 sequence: CASSVGSHRGGQPQHF. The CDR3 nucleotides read TGTGCCAGCAGCGTAGGATCCCACAGGGGAGGACAGCCCCAGCATTTT.

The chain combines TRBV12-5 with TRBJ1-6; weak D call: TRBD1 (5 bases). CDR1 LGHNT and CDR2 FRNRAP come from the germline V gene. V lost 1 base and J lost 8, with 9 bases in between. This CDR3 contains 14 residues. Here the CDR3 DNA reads TGTGCTAGTGGTTTGGGGGGGATCTATTCACCCCTCCACTTT. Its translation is CASGLGGIYSPLHF.

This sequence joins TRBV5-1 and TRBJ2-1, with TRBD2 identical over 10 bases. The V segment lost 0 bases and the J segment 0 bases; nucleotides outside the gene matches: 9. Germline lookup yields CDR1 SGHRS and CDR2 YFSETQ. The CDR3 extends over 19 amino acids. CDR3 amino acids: CASSLGRSPSGSSYNEQFF. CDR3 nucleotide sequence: TGCGCCAGCAGCTTGGGCCGATCGCCTAGCGGGAGCTCCTACAATGAGCAGTTCTTC.

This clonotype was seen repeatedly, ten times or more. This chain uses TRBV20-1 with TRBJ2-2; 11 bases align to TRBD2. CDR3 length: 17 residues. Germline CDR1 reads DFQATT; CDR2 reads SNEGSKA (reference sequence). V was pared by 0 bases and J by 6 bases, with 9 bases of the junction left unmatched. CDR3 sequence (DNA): TGCAGTGCTAGAGATCTCATAACTAGCGGGAGTTCCGGGGAGCTGTTTTTT. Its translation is CSARDLITSGSSGELFF.

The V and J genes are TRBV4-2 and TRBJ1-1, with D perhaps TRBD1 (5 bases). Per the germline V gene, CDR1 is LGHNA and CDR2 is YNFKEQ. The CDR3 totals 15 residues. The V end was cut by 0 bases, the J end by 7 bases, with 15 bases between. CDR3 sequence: CASSQDGGGVFEAFF. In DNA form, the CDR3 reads TGTGCCAGCAGCCAAGATGGGGGTGGGGTCTTTGAAGCTTTCTTT.

CDR3 in amino acids: CASSYTQGQGRNTEAFF. The CDR3 bases are TGTGCCAGCAGTTACACCCAGGGACAGGGAAGGAACACTGAAGCTTTCTTT. The genes are TRBV6-2 or TRBV6-3 and TRBJ1-1, with 9 bases lining up with TRBD1. The CDR3 totals 17 residues. The V segment lost 2 bases and the J segment 1 base; nucleotides outside the gene matches: 8. CDR1 and CDR2 (germline): MNHEY, SVGEGT.

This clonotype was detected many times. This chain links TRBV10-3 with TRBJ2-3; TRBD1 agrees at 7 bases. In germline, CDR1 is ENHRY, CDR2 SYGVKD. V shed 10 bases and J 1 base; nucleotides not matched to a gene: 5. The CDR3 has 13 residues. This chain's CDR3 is CATRQGGTDTQYF. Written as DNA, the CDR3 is TGTGCCACACGACAGGGAGGCACAGATACGCAGTATTTT.

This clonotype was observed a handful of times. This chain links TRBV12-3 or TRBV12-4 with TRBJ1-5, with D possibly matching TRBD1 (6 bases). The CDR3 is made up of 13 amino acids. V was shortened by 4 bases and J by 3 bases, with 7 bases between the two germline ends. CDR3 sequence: CASSWTDNQPQHF. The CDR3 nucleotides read TGTGCCAGCAGTTGGACAGACAATCAGCCCCAGCATTTT.

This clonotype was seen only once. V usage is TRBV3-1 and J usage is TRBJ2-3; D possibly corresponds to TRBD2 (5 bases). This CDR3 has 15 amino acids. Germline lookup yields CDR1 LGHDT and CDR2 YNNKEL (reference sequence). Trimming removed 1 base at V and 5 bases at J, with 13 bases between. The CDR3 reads CASSQVSGWGDTQYF. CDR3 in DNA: TGTGCCAGCAGCCAAGTATCGGGATGGGGAGATACGCAGTATTTT.

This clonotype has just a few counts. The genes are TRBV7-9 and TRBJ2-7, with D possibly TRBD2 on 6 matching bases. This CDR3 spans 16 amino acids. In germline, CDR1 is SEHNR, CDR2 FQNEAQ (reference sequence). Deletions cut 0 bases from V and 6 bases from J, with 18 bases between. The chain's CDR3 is CASSLAGTARRGEQYF. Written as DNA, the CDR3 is TGTGCCAGCAGCTTAGCGGGGACGGCCCGGAGGGGCGAGCAGTACTTC.